The 10 T cell receptor beta chains reported below all come from one sample, sequenced in a study of T cells in Graves' hyperthyroidism and ophthalmopathy. Authors of the study amplified TCR beta CDR3 regions from RNA transcripts. The TCR CDR3 was amplified in a first-round RT-PCR using the HTBI primer set. TCRdb itself ran the multiplex PCR reads through MiXCR, one entry per CDR3 protein. The sample yields about 640,000 distinct CDR3 sequences, roughly 15% seen once. Material: blood. Every receptor here comes from a woman between 45 and 65 years old with Graves' ophthalmopathy.

This clonotype appeared many times. This sequence joins TRBV2 and TRBJ1-5; no clear D. Trimming cost V 7 bases and J 6 bases, with 13 bases left between them. CDR1 is SNHLY and CDR2 is FYNNEI in the germline V gene. This CDR3 spans 13 amino acids. The CDR3 here is CASNGEGGQPQHF. Here the CDR3 DNA reads TGTGCCAGCAACGGAGAAGGCGGTCAGCCCCAGCATTTT.

The chain is built from TRBV6-1 and TRBJ2-7; D remains ambiguous. Looked up from germline, CDR1 is MNHNS and CDR2 is SASEGT. This CDR3 contains 10 residues. The ends were cut back, 8 bases at V and 7 bases at J, with 9 bases in the middle. CDR3 amino acids: CASGKLEQYF. CDR3 sequence (DNA): TGTGCCAGCGGAAAGCTTGAGCAGTACTTC.

This clonotype occurred many times. The chain couples TRBV2 to TRBJ2-1, with 9 bases that match TRBD2. The germline V gene encodes CDR1 SNHLY and CDR2 FYNNEI. V trimming: 6 bases; J trimming: 1 base; junction bases outside the gene matches: 13. The CDR3 covers 18 residues. The CDR3 spells CASRRSGSSLLSYNEQFF. Here the CDR3 DNA reads TGTGCCAGCAGACGTAGCGGGAGTTCCCTATTATCCTACAATGAGCAGTTCTTC.

The V call is TRBV27, the J call TRBJ1-5, with D possibly being TRBD1 (5 bases). V lost 2 bases to trimming and J lost 0 bases, with 11 bases between them. This CDR3 contains 16 residues. Germline values: CDR1 MNHEY, CDR2 SMNVEV (reference sequence). CDR3 bases: TGTGCCAGCAGTTTAATTTCAGGGCATAGCAATCAGCCCCAGCATTTT. Translating it yields CASSLISGHSNQPQHF.

This clonotype was seen ten or more times. The chain couples TRBV24-1 to TRBJ2-1; tentative D call: TRBD2 (6 bases). Germline CDR1 KGHDR, CDR2 SFDVKD. This CDR3 has 16 residues. The ends were cut back, 4 bases at V and 4 bases at J, with 16 bases in the middle. CDR3 nucleotides: TGTGCCACCAGTGACCCCGCTAGCGAGATTTACAATGAGCAGTTCTTC. Translated, it gives CATSDPASEIYNEQFF.

The chain recombines TRBV29-1 with TRBJ2-1, with 11 nucleotides matching TRBD1. This CDR3 comprises 13 residues. Germline-derived CDR1 and CDR2 are SQVTM and ANQGSEA. J gave up 10 bases and V 4 bases, and 6 bases lay outside the gene matches. CDR3 sequence: CSVAGQGAGEQFF. The DNA for the CDR3 is TGCAGCGTTGCAGGACAGGGGGCCGGCGAGCAGTTCTTC.

The chain employs TRBV15 and TRBJ1-5; TRBD1 matches at 10 bases. Germline V gives CDR1 LNHNV, CDR2 YYDKDF (reference sequence). The CDR3 is 15 residues long. J was trimmed by 1 base and V by 5 bases; bases with no gene match: 2. Written as DNA, the CDR3 is TGTGCCACCAGCGACAGGGGGCAAAGCAATCAGCCCCAGCATTTT. This sequence encodes CATSDRGQSNQPQHF.

This chain connects TRBV5-1 to TRBJ1-6; perhaps TRBD1 as D (5 bases). The germline CDR1 and CDR2 sequences are SGHRS and YFSETQ. V dropped 4 bases and J dropped 0 bases, with 11 bases sitting between them. This CDR3 is built from 16 residues. The CDR3 loop reads CASSEGVASYNSPLHF. The CDR3 DNA reads as TGCGCCAGCAGCGAAGGGGTAGCCTCCTATAATTCACCCCTCCACTTT. Variable domain in full (rest from reference TRBV5-1 and TRBJ1-6): KAGVTQTPRYLIKTRGQQVTLSCSPISGHRSVSWYQQTPGQGLQFLFEYFSETQRNKGNFPGRFSGRQFSNSRSEMNVSTLELGDSALYLCASSEGVASYNSPLHFGNGTRLTVT.

This clonotype was observed a few times. The V call is TRBV7-2, the J call TRBJ2-1; D is unresolved. Germline V gives CDR1 SGHTA, CDR2 FQGNSA. The CDR3 consists of 12 residues. V gave up 5 bases and J gave up 9 bases, with 11 bases separating them. In DNA form, the CDR3 reads TGTGCCAGCAGCGCATATAAGACTGAGCAGTTCTTC. The encoded protein is CASSAYKTEQFF.

This clonotype was detected ten times or more. The V and J genes are TRBV3-1 and TRBJ2-7; D may be TRBD1 (5 bases). The germline V gene encodes CDR1 LGHDT and CDR2 YNNKEL (reference sequence). This CDR3 region has 13 residues. Trimming removed 4 bases at V and 7 bases at J, with 14 bases between. CDR3 DNA: TGTGCCAGCAGCCTCCGGACACCTGGGGAGCAGTACTTC. Translated, it gives CASSLRTPGEQYF.